What follows are 7 T cell receptor beta chains derived from one specimen sequenced in a study of blood T cell repertoires in COVID-19. The assay was immunoSEQ multiplex PCR, and TCRdb's table has in-frame clones only and misses some. This sample has some 370,000 clones, with about 90% found just once. Sequencing was carried out using peripheral blood. The source is a woman in her twenties or thirties with COVID-19, enrolled during active disease.

The chain links TRBV12-5 to TRBJ1-1; 9 bases are a match to TRBD1. Trimming cost V 2 bases and J 1 base; bases outside gene matches: 8. CDR1 is LGHNT and CDR2 is FRNRAP in the germline V gene. This CDR3 is built from 17 residues. This chain's CDR3 is CASGLPEPGQGNTEAFF. CDR3 nucleotide sequence: TGTGCTAGTGGTTTGCCGGAACCGGGACAGGGGAACACTGAAGCTTTCTTT.

This chain uses TRBV5-1 with TRBJ2-2, with 8 nucleotides matching TRBD2. With V trimmed by 2 bases and J by 6 bases, 9 bases remained unmatched. The CDR3 is made up of 16 amino acids. Germline CDR1 is SGHRS and CDR2 is YFSETQ. The CDR3 coding sequence is TGCGCCAGCAGCTTCGGGAGCGGGAGATCTGCCGGGGAGCTGTTTTTT. Protein sequence: CASSFGSGRSAGELFF.

A note on this clone: Other nucleotide sequences in the sample specify the same CDR3. This sequence joins TRBV27 and TRBJ2-7; the D gene is possibly TRBD1 (7 bases). This CDR3 region has 13 residues. Germline assignment: CDR1 MNHEY and CDR2 SMNVEV (reference sequence). V was clipped by 6 bases and J by 1 base, with 10 bases between them. DNA for the CDR3: TGTGCCAGCAGGCCAGGGGGGTCCTACGAGCAGTACTTC. The encoded protein is CASRPGGSYEQYF.

The J gene is TRBJ1-5, the V gene TRBV19; no clear D. This CDR3 contains 14 residues. CDR1 is LNHDA, CDR2 SQIVND, per germline (reference sequence). The V and J ends lost 4 bases and 5 bases respectively, with 12 bases between them. The CDR3 sequence: CASSTRPSYQPQHF. The CDR3 nucleotides read TGTGCCAGTAGTACCAGGCCTTCCTATCAGCCCCAGCATTTT.

This clone came up a few times. The J gene is TRBJ1-5, the V gene TRBV6-1; D gene uncertain. The CDR3 has 14 residues. Germline CDR1 reads MNHNS; CDR2 reads SASEGT. With 2 bases removed from V and 6 bases from J, the gap between germline ends came to 11 bases. The CDR3 region has the DNA TGTGCCAGCAGTGAAACTTTGGGGAGTCAGCCCCAGCATTTT. Encoded protein: CASSETLGSQPQHF.

The gene calls are TRBV5-6 and TRBJ1-1; weak D call: TRBD1 (5 bases). V was pared by 0 bases and J by 10 bases, with 19 bases between. Per germline, CDR1 SGHDT and CDR2 YYEEEE. The CDR3 covers 15 residues. CDR3 sequence (DNA): TGTGCCAGCAGCTTGGTCACGGGGGGGTCCCATGGAGCTTTCTTT. Protein product: CASSLVTGGSHGAFF.

The chain joins TRBV30 to TRBJ1-1, with TRBD1 matching over 8 bases. Trimming at V came to 3 bases and at J to 5 bases, leaving 5 bases not matched to a gene. The CDR3 totals 13 residues. CDR1 is GTSNPN, CDR2 SVGIG, per germline (reference sequence). The CDR3 loop reads CAWSRGRDTEAFF. In DNA form, the CDR3 reads TGTGCCTGGAGCAGGGGGCGGGATACTGAAGCTTTCTTT.